These 15 T cell receptor beta chains share one sample of origin, sequenced in a study of cytomegalovirus exposure and HLA in healthy donors. It was with 60 Vbeta and 13 Jbeta primers that the PCR ran. The protocol was immunoSEQ multiplex PCR, while the TCRdb copy is restricted to in-frame clones and leaves out a portion. The sample gives around 140,000 clones, 65% to 80% of which show up once; 4.2% is in the top ten. Sequenced sample: PBMCs. The receptors come from a male donor in good health and CMV-seropositive.

V usage is TRBV30 and J usage is TRBJ1-1; weak D call: TRBD1 (5 bases). V lost 8 bases and J 5 bases, leaving 15 bases between the germline ends. Germline V gene sequence: CDR1 GTSNPN, CDR2 SVGIG (reference sequence). The CDR3 totals 12 residues. The CDR3 bases are TGTGCCGGGGCGGGGGGAGGGACTGAAGCTTTCTTT. As protein: CAGAGGGTEAFF.

The chain is built from TRBV10-3 and TRBJ2-6; D gene uncertain. This CDR3 has 11 residues. Per germline, CDR1 ENHRY and CDR2 SYGVKD. V was cut by 11 bases and J by 12 bases, with 14 bases left in between. CDR3 region: CAVGPGIVLTF. CDR3 nucleotides: TGTGCCGTCGGTCCCGGTATCGTCCTGACTTTC.

The genes are TRBV5-6 and TRBJ2-7, with 7 bases matching TRBD1. The CDR3 covers 12 residues. V lost 4 bases to trimming and J lost 5 bases; unmatched junction nucleotides: 3. CDR1 is SGHDT and CDR2 is YYEEEE in the germline V gene. The CDR3 DNA reads TGTGCCAGCAGCCCAGGGACAGACGAGCAGTACTTC. Its translation is CASSPGTDEQYF.

This clone showed up just a few times. The genes are TRBV6-5 and TRBJ2-1, with D unclear. V shed 2 bases and J shed 0 bases, with 11 bases lying between them. From germline, CDR1 is MNHEY and CDR2 SVGAGI. The CDR3 totals 16 residues. The CDR3 bases are TGTGCCAGCAGTTACAGCCTACCGGGCTCCTACAATGAGCAGTTCTTC. It specifies CASSYSLPGSYNEQFF.

This chain links TRBV7-9 with TRBJ2-3; D remains unclear. In germline, CDR1 is SEHNR, CDR2 FQNEAQ (reference sequence). This CDR3 is 16 amino acids long. V was shortened by 3 bases and J by 1 base, with 14 bases between the two germline ends. DNA for the CDR3: TGTGCCAGCAGCTTCCTCCAGGCCTGGGGCACAGATACGCAGTATTTT. The encoded protein is CASSFLQAWGTDTQYF.

The rearrangement uses TRBV7-9 and TRBJ2-5; D possibly corresponds to TRBD1 (6 bases). The CDR3 is 15 residues long. V lost 1 base, J lost 7 bases, and 16 bases lay in between. Germline assignment: CDR1 SEHNR and CDR2 FQNEAQ (reference sequence). In DNA form, the CDR3 reads TGTGCCAGCAGCTTAGGTCAGGGGAATAGTTGGACCCAGTACTTC. The encoded protein is CASSLGQGNSWTQYF.

This chain uses TRBV25-1 with TRBJ1-2; D perhaps matches TRBD1 (5 bases). The CDR3 is made up of 11 amino acids. Germline values: CDR1 MGHDK, CDR2 SYGVNS. The V end was cut by 6 bases, the J end by 3 bases, with 5 bases between. CDR3 in DNA: TGTGCCAGCAGACAGGACTATGGCTACACCTTC. Encoded protein: CASRQDYGYTF.

The chain carries TRBV9 and TRBJ2-2, with TRBD1 matching 11 bases. Germline trimming cut 6 bases from V and 5 bases from J; bases unmatched to any gene: 6. Germline CDR1 and CDR2: SGDLS and YYNGEE. CDR3 length equals 15 residues. The CDR3 nucleotides are TGTGCCAGCAACAGGGGACAGGGGGTGACCGGGGAGCTGTTTTTT. This encodes CASNRGQGVTGELFF.

The chain has TRBV9 and TRBJ2-5; 13 nucleotides line up with TRBD2. The CDR3 extends over 15 amino acids. CDR1 and CDR2 from the germline V gene are SGDLS and YYNGEE. V gave up 4 bases and J gave up 4 bases; unmatched junction bases: 4. This CDR3 reads CASSPGLAGAETQYF. As DNA, the CDR3 is TGTGCCAGCAGCCCCGGACTAGCGGGGGCAGAGACCCAGTACTTC.

The table lists this clone with a few counts. The gene calls are TRBV6-1 and TRBJ2-7, with 7 bases lining up with TRBD1. This CDR3 has 18 amino acids. Per the germline V gene, CDR1 is MNHNS and CDR2 is SASEGT. Trimming took 4 bases from V and 2 from J; bases not matched to a gene: 17. CDR3 DNA: TGTGCCAGCAGTGGACTACCACCAACCACTCAGGGGGCCTACGAGCAGTACTTC. Amino acids: CASSGLPPTTQGAYEQYF.

In its sample, this clone was seen a few times. CDR3 in amino acids: CASSPPGLAGGPGSYEQYF. CDR3 nucleotides: TGTGCCAGCAGCCCGCCGGGACTAGCGGGAGGGCCGGGTTCCTACGAGCAGTACTTC. This chain uses TRBV5-4 with TRBJ2-7, with 16 bases matching TRBD2. The CDR3 is 19 residues long. The V segment lost 4 bases and the J segment 1 base; nucleotides outside the gene matches: 11. CDR1 SGHNT and CDR2 YYREEE come from the germline V gene (reference sequence). Using reference TRBV5-4 and TRBJ2-7 for the parts outside the CDR3, the full variable domain is ETGVTQSPTHLIKTRGQQVTLRCSSQSGHNTVSWYQQALGQGPQFIFQYYREEENGRGNFPPRFSGLQFPNYSSELNVNALELDDSALYLCASSPPGLAGGPGSYEQYFGPGTRLTVT.

The rearrangement links TRBV27 to TRBJ2-5; 9 positions match TRBD1. V was clipped by 0 bases and J by 5 bases; unmatched bases: 7. This CDR3 comprises 16 residues. In germline, CDR1 is MNHEY, CDR2 SMNVEV (reference sequence). The CDR3 nucleotides read TGTGCCAGCAGTTTATCCCCCGGGACAGGGTCGGAGACCCAGTACTTC. It encodes CASSLSPGTGSETQYF.

The chain uses TRBV9 and TRBJ2-3; D remains ambiguous. V lost 4 bases and J lost 6, with 9 bases in between. The germline gives CDR1 SGDLS, CDR2 YYNGEE. The CDR3 has 12 residues. CDR3 bases: TGTGCCAGCAGCCCCCTAGGCGATACGCAGTATTTT. Protein: CASSPLGDTQYF.

V usage is TRBV28 and J usage is TRBJ1-1; 9 nucleotides agree with TRBD1. Unmatched junction bases numbered 5, after V lost 2 bases and J lost 10 bases. Germline lookup yields CDR1 MDHEN and CDR2 SYDVKM. The CDR3 spans 13 residues. The CDR3 is CASSLTSGQGAFF. The CDR3 DNA reads as TGTGCCAGCAGTTTAACTTCGGGACAGGGAGCTTTCTTT.

The chain links TRBV6-1 to TRBJ2-5; D is possibly TRBD1 (6 bases). Germline values: CDR1 MNHNS, CDR2 SASEGT. This CDR3 region has 13 residues. V gave up 1 base and J gave up 7 bases, with 10 bases separating them. Here the CDR3 reads CASSEVGRGTQYF. CDR3 DNA sequence: TGTGCCAGCAGTGAAGTGGGCAGGGGGACCCAGTACTTC.